This is a list of T cell receptor beta chains from one sample in a study of blood T cells in healthy people across ages. TCRdb reanalysed the 5' RACE reads using MiXCR and keeps one entry per CDR3 protein. Of over 1,500,000 distinct CDR3 sequences detected, 35% to 50% appear once; the ten largest clones hold more than 20%. Specimen: blood. The receptors here all came from a human donor in good health. The CDR3 runs from the conserved cysteine through the conserved F or W. The order of the fields is V gene, J gene, CDR3 protein.

V: TRBV12-3/TRBV12-4; J: TRBJ2-7; CDR3: CASSQQGLGAQYF
V: TRBV4-1; J: TRBJ2-7; CDR3: CASSLIPQGSSYEQYF
V: TRBV19; J: TRBJ1-2; CDR3: CASTQSGGVHGYTF
V: TRBV7-2; J: TRBJ2-7; CDR3: CASSLGGGLVEQYF
V: TRBV4-1; J: TRBJ2-7; CDR3: CASSQRAENTYEQYF
V: TRBV4-2; J: TRBJ1-4; CDR3: CASSQGQEVWEKLFF
V: TRBV24-1; J: TRBJ1-5; CDR3: CATSDLDIQPQHF
V: TRBV6-2/TRBV6-3; J: TRBJ2-1; CDR3: CAGGGNYNEQFF
V: TRBV6-5; J: TRBJ2-1; CDR3: CASSQIRGNEQFF
V: TRBV29-1; J: TRBJ2-3; CDR3: CSVSGEGTQYF
V: TRBV7-9; J: TRBJ1-2; CDR3: CASSTWTLYGYTF
V: TRBV29-1; J: TRBJ2-1; CDR3: CSVERDRYQSSYNEQFF
V: TRBV11-2; J: TRBJ2-1; CDR3: CASSLSLQGRNEQFF
V: TRBV7-2; J: TRBJ2-1; CDR3: CASSFTPTYNEQFF
V: TRBV24-1; J: TRBJ2-6; CDR3: CATSDENSGANVLTF
V: TRBV7-8; J: TRBJ2-7; CDR3: CASSPRTHNYEQYF
V: TRBV4-3; J: TRBJ2-3; CDR3: CASSQDLGALVGTDTQYF
V: TRBV12-3/TRBV12-4; J: TRBJ2-3; CDR3: CAGSSLTSGNTDTQYF
V: TRBV6-1; J: TRBJ1-1; CDR3: CASSETGHRWGAFTEAFF
V: TRBV12-3/TRBV12-4; J: TRBJ2-7; CDR3: CASSFSTLTGPYF
V: TRBV4-3; J: TRBJ1-2; CDR3: CASSQDFGRASYGYTF
V: TRBV7-2; J: TRBJ1-6; CDR3: CASSPREAYNSPLHF
V: TRBV15; J: TRBJ2-1; CDR3: CATSRVGTSGFNEQFF
V: TRBV12-3/TRBV12-4; J: TRBJ1-2; CDR3: CASSFLGHSYGYTF
V: TRBV7-2; J: TRBJ2-7; CDR3: CASSLYPHGTGNYEQYF
V: TRBV29-1; J: TRBJ1-2; CDR3: CSVKGPGQSLDGYTF
V: TRBV12-3/TRBV12-4; J: TRBJ2-3; CDR3: CATALQGSTDTQYF
V: TRBV6-5; J: TRBJ1-5; CDR3: CASSYGQKAQPQHF
V: TRBV5-1; J: TRBJ1-6; CDR3: CASRGTGGLNSPLHF
V: TRBV27; J: TRBJ2-1; CDR3: CASSFRIRQGADNEQFF
V: TRBV7-2; J: TRBJ2-7; CDR3: CASSVGTASAYEQYF
V: TRBV7-9; J: TRBJ1-6; CDR3: CASSPTGAGDSPLHF
V: TRBV20-1; J: TRBJ2-4; CDR3: CSAESQENIQYF
V: TRBV5-1; J: TRBJ1-3; CDR3: CASSAVAGNTIYF
V: TRBV7-2; J: NA; CDR3: CASSLASLANPYEQYF
V: TRBV12-3/TRBV12-4; J: TRBJ2-5; CDR3: CASSADRGGQETQYF
V: TRBV6-5; J: TRBJ1-2; CDR3: CASSPTGENCGYTF
V: TRBV7-2; J: TRBJ2-1; CDR3: CASSLDGSDNEQFF
V: TRBV11-2; J: TRBJ2-3; CDR3: CASSPPGSDTQYF
V: TRBV20-1; J: TRBJ2-5; CDR3: CSARDPGAGQRETQYF
V: TRBV7-2; J: TRBJ1-1; CDR3: CASSLFWGANTGAFF
V: TRBV6-2/TRBV6-3; J: TRBJ2-3; CDR3: CASSLGGAGHTDTQYF
V: TRBV18; J: TRBJ1-4; CDR3: CASSEDRQNEKLFF
V: TRBV25-1; J: TRBJ2-5; CDR3: CASSEGGSGEETQYF
V: TRBV2; J: TRBJ1-5; CDR3: CASSGDSEGSTQHF
V: TRBV20-1; J: TRBJ2-7; CDR3: CSARDFSGFETQYF
V: TRBV7-3; J: TRBJ1-1; CDR3: CASGTGYTEAFF
V: TRBV7-9; J: TRBJ1-5; CDR3: CASSSQHNQPQHF
V: TRBV29-1; J: TRBJ1-2; CDR3: CSVLRMTYGYTF
V: TRBV20-1; J: TRBJ2-1; CDR3: CSAMGGGAYNEQFF
V: TRBV29-1; J: TRBJ2-3; CDR3: CSVAKTGTVTDTQYF
V: TRBV10-3; J: TRBJ1-2; CDR3: CAIRPGTGREDGYTF
V: TRBV20-1; J: TRBJ2-1; CDR3: CSATFTEVDDEQFF
V: TRBV18; J: TRBJ2-4; CDR3: CASSPAGTGNIQYF
V: TRBV6-5; J: TRBJ1-2; CDR3: CTSSYSRRLGYTF
V: TRBV7-6; J: TRBJ1-2; CDR3: CASSHLLQDGYTF
V: TRBV20-1; J: TRBJ2-7; CDR3: CSASRSGSLNYEQYF
V: TRBV2; J: TRBJ2-5; CDR3: CASMGQGIGTQYF
V: TRBV29-1; J: TRBJ1-2; CDR3: CSVGGGAGNYGYTF